This T cell receptor beta chain was sequenced in a study of blood T cell repertoires in COVID-19. Study context: Material from acute and convalescent COVID-19 was sourced from the United States, Italy and Spain. PBMCs, B-cell-depleted T cells, or T cells were the source of the cDNA or gDNA that made up the material.

CDR1 LGHDT and CDR2 YNNKEL come from the germline V gene (reference sequence). The CDR3 runs to 12 residues. V dropped 2 bases and J dropped 13; count of bases not matched to a gene: 5. As originally analysed: Reference gene primer amplification yielded estimated nucleated cell counts. TCRdb's table, derived via immunoSEQ multiplex PCR, lists solely in-frame clones and lacks some. That table supplies the V and J calls and clone size; D and trimming were determined from the DNA. The sample yields roughly 54,000 clones, about 84% seen once. This TCR was recovered from a woman aged 55-70 years with acute or convalescent COVID-19. Input material: peripheral blood. V is TRBV3-1 (or the pseudogene TRBV3-2) and J is TRBJ2-1, with TRBD2 matching over 7 bases. CDR3 bases: TGTGCCAGCAGCCAACTTGGACTAGTTCAGTTCTTC. Translating it yields CASSQLGLVQFF.